This T cell receptor (beta chain) was sequenced in a study of T cell responses to AZD1222 COVID-19 vaccine. TCRdb's table, derived via immunoSEQ multiplex PCR, lists solely in-frame clones and lacks some. The sample contains more than 150,000 clones, about 91% of which appear only once. V gave up 1 base and J gave up 3 bases, with 11 bases separating them. The CDR3 runs 15 residues. From germline, CDR1 is KGHDR and CDR2 SFDVKD. V and J are TRBV24-1 and TRBJ1-1; no firm D call. The sample here was peripheral blood, taken 28 days after the second AZD1222 dose. The receptor's source is an adult who received the AZD1222 COVID-19 vaccine. CDR3 amino acids: CATSDFHQAYTEAFF. The CDR3 region has the DNA TGTGCCACCAGTGATTTCCACCAGGCATACACTGAAGCTTTCTTT.